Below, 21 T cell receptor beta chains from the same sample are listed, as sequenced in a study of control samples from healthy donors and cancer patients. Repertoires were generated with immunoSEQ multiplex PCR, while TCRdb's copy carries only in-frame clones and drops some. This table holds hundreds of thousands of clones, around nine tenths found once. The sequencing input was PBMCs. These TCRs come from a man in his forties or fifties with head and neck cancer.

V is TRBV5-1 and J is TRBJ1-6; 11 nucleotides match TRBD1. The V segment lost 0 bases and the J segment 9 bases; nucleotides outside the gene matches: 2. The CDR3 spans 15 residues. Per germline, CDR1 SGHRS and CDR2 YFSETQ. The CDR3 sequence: CASSLGTGGSSPLHF. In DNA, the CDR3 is TGCGCCAGCAGCTTGGGGACAGGGGGCAGTTCACCCCTCCACTTT.

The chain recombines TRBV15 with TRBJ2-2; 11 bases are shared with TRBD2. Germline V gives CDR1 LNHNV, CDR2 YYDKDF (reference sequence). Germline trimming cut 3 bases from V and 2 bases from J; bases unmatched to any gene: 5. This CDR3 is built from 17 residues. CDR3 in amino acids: CATSSPGLAGNTGELFF. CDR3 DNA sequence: TGTGCCACCAGCAGTCCAGGACTAGCGGGCAACACCGGGGAGCTGTTTTTT.

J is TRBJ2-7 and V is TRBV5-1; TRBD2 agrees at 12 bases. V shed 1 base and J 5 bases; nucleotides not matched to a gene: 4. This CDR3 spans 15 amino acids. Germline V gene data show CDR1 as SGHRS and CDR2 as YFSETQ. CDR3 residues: CASSLRTSGTNEQYF. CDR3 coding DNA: TGCGCCAGCAGCTTGCGGACTAGCGGGACAAACGAGCAGTACTTC.

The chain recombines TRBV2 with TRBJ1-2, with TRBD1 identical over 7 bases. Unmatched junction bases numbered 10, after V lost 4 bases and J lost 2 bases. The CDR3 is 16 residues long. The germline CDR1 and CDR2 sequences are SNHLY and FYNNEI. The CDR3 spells CASSAIPGQKNYGYTF. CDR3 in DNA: TGTGCCAGCAGTGCTATCCCGGGACAGAAGAACTATGGCTACACCTTC.

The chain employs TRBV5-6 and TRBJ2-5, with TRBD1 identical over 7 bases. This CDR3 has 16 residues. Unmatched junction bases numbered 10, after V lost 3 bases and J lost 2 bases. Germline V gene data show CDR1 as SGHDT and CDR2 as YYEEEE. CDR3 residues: CASSSTLGQVQETQYF. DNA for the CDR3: TGTGCCAGCAGCTCAACCCTTGGACAGGTTCAAGAGACCCAGTACTTC.

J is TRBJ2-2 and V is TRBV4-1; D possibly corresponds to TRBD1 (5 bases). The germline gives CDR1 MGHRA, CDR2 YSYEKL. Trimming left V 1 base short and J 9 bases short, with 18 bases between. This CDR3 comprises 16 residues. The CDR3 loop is CASSQGGNSRMRELFF. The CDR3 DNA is TGCGCCAGCAGCCAAGGGGGCAACTCTAGGATGAGGGAGCTGTTTTTT.

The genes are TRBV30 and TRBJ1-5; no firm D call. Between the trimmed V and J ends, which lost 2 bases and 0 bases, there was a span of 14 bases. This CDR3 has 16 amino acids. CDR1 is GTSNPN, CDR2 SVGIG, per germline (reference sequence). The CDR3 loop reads CAWSPSRSYSNQPQHF. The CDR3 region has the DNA TGTGCCTGGAGTCCCTCACGGAGTTATAGCAATCAGCCCCAGCATTTT.

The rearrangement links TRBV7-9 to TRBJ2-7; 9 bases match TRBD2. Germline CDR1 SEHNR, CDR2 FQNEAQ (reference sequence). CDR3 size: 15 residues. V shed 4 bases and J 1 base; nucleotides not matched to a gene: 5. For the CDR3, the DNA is TGTGCCAGCAGCTCCAGTCTAGCGGGGTCCTACGAGCAGTACTTC. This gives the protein CASSSSLAGSYEQYF.

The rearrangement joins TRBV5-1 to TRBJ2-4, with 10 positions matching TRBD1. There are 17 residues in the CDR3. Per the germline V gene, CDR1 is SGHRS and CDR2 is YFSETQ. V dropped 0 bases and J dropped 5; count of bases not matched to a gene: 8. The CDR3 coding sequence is TGCGCCAGCAGCTTGGGGCTTCGACAGGGGGCCCAAAACATTCAGTACTTC. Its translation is CASSLGLRQGAQNIQYF. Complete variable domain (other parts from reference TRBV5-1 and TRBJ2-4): KAGVTQTPRYLIKTRGQQVTLSCSPISGHRSVSWYQQTPGQGLQFLFEYFSETQRNKGNFPGRFSGRQFSNSRSEMNVSTLELGDSALYLCASSLGLRQGAQNIQYFGAGTRLSVL.

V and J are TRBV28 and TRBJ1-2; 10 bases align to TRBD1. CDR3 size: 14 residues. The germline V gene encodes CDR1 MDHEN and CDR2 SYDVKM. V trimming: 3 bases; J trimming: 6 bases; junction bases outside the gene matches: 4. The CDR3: CASSLTGGSDGYTF. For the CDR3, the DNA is TGTGCCAGCAGTTTGACAGGGGGCTCGGATGGCTACACCTTC.

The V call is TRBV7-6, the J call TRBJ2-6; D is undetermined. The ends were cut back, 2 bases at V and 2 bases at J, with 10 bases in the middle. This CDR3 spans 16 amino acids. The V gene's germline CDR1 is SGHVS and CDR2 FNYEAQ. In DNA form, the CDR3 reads TGTGCCAGCAGCTTATATTTAGGGACTGGGGCCAACGTCCTGACTTTC. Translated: CASSLYLGTGANVLTF. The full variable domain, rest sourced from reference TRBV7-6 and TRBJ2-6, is GAGVSQSPRYKVTKRGQDVALRCDPISGHVSLYWYRQALGQGPEFLTYFNYEAQQDKSGLPNDRFSAERPEGSISTLTIQRTEQRDSAMYRCASSLYLGTGANVLTFGAGSRLTVL.

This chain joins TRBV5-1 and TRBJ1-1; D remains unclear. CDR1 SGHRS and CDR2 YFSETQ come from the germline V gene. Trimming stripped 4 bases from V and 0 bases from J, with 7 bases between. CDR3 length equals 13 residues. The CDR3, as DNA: TGCGCCAGCAGCGCGGACTTGAACACTGAAGCTTTCTTT. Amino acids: CASSADLNTEAFF.

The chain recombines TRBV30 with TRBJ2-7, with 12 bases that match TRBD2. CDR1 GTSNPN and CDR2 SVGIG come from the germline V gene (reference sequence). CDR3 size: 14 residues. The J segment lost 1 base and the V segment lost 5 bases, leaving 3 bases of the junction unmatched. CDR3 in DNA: TGTGCCTGGGCAACTAGCGGGGGGTCCTACGAGCAGTACTTC. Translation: CAWATSGGSYEQYF.

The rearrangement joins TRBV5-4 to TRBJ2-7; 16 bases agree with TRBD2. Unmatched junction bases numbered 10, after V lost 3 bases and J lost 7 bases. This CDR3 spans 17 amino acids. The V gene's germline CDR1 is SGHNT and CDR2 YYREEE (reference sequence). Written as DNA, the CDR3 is TGTGCCAGCAGCTCCCCGGGACTAGCGGGGGGGGTCGGTGAGCAGTACTTC. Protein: CASSSPGLAGGVGEQYF.

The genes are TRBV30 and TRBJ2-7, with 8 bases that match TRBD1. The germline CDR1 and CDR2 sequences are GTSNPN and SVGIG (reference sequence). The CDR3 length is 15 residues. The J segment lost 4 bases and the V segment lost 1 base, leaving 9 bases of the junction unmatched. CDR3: CAWSGVAGGLYEQYF. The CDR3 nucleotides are TGTGCCTGGAGTGGCGTGGCAGGGGGCTTATACGAGCAGTACTTC.

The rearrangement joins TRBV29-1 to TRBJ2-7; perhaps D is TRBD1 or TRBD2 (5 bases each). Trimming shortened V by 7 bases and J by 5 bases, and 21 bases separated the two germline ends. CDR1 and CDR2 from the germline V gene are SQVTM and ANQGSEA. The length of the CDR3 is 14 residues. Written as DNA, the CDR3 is TGCAGCGGCCATAACCGGGACCCGCTCCACGAGCAGTACTTC. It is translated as CSGHNRDPLHEQYF.

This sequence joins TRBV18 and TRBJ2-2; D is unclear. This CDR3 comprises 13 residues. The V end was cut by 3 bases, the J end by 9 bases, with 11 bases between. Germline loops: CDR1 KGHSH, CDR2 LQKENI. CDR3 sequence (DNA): TGTGCCAGCTCACCGAGGATCGACCGGGAGCTGTTTTTT. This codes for CASSPRIDRELFF. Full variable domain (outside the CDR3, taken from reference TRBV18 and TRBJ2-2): NAGVMQNPRHLVRRRGQEARLRCSPMKGHSHVYWYRQLPEEGLKFMVYLQKENIIDESGMPKERFSAEFPKEGPSILRIQQVVRGDSAAYFCASSPRIDRELFFGEGSRLTVL.

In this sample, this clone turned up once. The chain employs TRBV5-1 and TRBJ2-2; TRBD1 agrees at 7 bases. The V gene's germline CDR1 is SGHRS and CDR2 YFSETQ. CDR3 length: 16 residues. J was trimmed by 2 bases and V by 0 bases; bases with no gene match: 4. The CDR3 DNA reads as TGCGCCAGCAGCTTGGATGGGACAGCCAACACCGGGGAGCTGTTTTTT. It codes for CASSLDGTANTGELFF.

The CDR3 spells CATSDLQVASGSRETQYF. The CDR3 bases are TGTGCCACCAGTGATTTGCAAGTCGCTAGCGGGAGTAGAGAGACCCAGTACTTC. The chain links TRBV24-1 to TRBJ2-5, with 10 bases aligning to TRBD2. This CDR3 is 18 amino acids long. V lost 0 bases to trimming and J lost 4 bases; unmatched junction nucleotides: 10. The germline V gene encodes CDR1 KGHDR and CDR2 SFDVKD.

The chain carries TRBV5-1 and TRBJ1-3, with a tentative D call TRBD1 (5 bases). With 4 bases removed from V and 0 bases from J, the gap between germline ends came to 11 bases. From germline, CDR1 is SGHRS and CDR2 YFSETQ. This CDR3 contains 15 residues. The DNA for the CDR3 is TGCGCCAGCAGCCAATCCACAGGCTCTGGAAACACCATATATTTT. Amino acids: CASSQSTGSGNTIYF.

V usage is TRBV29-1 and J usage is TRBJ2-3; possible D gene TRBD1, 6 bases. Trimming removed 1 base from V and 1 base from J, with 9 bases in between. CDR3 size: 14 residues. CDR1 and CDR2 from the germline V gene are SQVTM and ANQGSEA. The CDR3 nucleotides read TGCAGCGTTGAAGGGTCAGGGGGCACAGATACGCAGTATTTT. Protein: CSVEGSGGTDTQYF.